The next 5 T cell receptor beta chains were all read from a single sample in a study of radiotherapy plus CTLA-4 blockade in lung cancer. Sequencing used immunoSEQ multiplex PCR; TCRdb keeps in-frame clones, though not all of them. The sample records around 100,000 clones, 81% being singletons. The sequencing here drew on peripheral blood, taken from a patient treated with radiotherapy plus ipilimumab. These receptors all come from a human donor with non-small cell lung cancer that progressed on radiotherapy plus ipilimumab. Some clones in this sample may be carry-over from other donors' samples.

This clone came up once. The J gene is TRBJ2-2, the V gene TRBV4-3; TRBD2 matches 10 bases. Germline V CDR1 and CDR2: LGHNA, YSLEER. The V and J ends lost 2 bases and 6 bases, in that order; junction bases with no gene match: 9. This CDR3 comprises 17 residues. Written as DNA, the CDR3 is TGCGCCAGCAGCCAACCGAGCGGGGGGGCCCGCTCCGGGGAGCTGTTTTTT. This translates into CASSQPSGGARSGELFF.

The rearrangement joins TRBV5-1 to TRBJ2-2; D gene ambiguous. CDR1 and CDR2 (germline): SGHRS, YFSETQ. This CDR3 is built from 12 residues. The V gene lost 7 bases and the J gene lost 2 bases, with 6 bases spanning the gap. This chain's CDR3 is CASCLNTGELFF. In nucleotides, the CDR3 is TGCGCCAGCTGCCTAAACACCGGGGAGCTGTTTTTT.

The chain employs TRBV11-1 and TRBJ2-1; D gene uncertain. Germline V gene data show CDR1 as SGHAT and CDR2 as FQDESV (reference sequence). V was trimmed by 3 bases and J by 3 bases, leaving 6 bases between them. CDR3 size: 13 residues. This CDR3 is CASSLASYNEQFF. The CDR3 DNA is TGTGCCAGCAGCTTGGCGAGCTACAATGAGCAGTTCTTC.

CDR3 nucleotide sequence: TGCGCCAGCAGCTTGGGGGCGTCGGGAAGGTATGGCTACACCTTC. Its translation: CASSLGASGRYGYTF. The rearrangement links TRBV5-1 to TRBJ1-2; D gene unclear. V was shortened by 0 bases and J by 5 bases, with 14 bases between the two germline ends. CDR3 length equals 15 residues. Germline loops: CDR1 SGHRS, CDR2 YFSETQ. Full variable domain (remainder filled in from reference TRBV5-1 and TRBJ1-2): KAGVTQTPRYLIKTRGQQVTLSCSPISGHRSVSWYQQTPGQGLQFLFEYFSETQRNKGNFPGRFSGRQFSNSRSEMNVSTLELGDSALYLCASSLGASGRYGYTFGSGTRLTVV.

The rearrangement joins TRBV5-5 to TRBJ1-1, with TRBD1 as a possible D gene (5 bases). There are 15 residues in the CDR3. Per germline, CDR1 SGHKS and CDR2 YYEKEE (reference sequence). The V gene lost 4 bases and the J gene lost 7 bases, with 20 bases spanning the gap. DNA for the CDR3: TGTGCCAGCAGCCGAACCGGGACGATTGGCCGTGAAGCTTTCTTT. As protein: CASSRTGTIGREAFF.